This T cell receptor (beta chain) was identified during a study of blood T cell repertoires in COVID-19. Study in general: The origin of the acute and convalescent COVID-19 samples was the United States, Italy and Spain.

CDR3 size: 14 residues. CDR1 is WSHSY and CDR2 is SAAADI in the germline V gene. V trimming: 6 bases; J trimming: 8 bases; junction bases outside the gene matches: 9. Per the study methods: Estimation of nucleated cell counts relied on the amplification of reference gene primers. Some clones are missing from TCRdb's copy, which holds only in-frame ones; the method was immunoSEQ multiplex PCR. V, J and clone size reflect that table, while D and trimming were determined from the DNA. The sample records about 280,000 clones, under 90% being singletons. This sequence originates from a woman aged 45-65 years who had recovered from COVID-19. The rearrangement uses TRBV10-2 and TRBJ1-4, with 7 bases aligning to TRBD1. The material sequenced was peripheral blood. The CDR3 region is CASSRQGVREKLFF. In nucleotides, the CDR3 is TGCGCCAGCAGCCGACAGGGAGTGAGGGAAAAACTGTTTTTT.